Listed below are T cell receptor beta chains from one sample, sequenced in a study of blood T cell repertoires in COVID-19. Some clones are missing from TCRdb's copy, which holds only in-frame ones; the method was immunoSEQ multiplex PCR. The data contain approximately 38,000 clones, about nine tenths of them singletons. The sample comprised peripheral blood. Receptors originate from a woman aged 80 or over with acute or convalescent COVID-19. Both conserved end residues are part of each CDR3. D genes are given only for firm matches. Only part of the rows carry a size: once, few, many, or a class if the clone is expanded.

J gene: TRBJ1-5
clone size: .
V gene: TRBV18
D gene: .
CDR3 length: 14
CDR3 protein: CASSPPGNNQPQHF
CDR3 DNA: TGTGCCAGCTCACCGCCAGGGAACAATCAGCCCCAGCATTTT

J gene: TRBJ1-2
clone size: .
V gene: TRBV6-1
D gene: TRBD1
CDR3 length: 14
CDR3 protein: CASSDYRGNWGYTF
CDR3 DNA: TGTGCCAGCAGTGATTACAGGGGGAACTGGGGCTACACCTTC

J gene: TRBJ2-5
clone size: .
V gene: TRBV10-2
D gene: .
CDR3 length: 15
CDR3 protein: CASQDWGGGQETQYF
CDR3 DNA: TGCGCCAGCCAAGACTGGGGGGGCGGGCAAGAGACCCAGTACTTC

J gene: TRBJ1-1
clone size: .
V gene: TRBV6-5
D gene: TRBD1
CDR3 length: 15
CDR3 protein: CASSQDRANTAEAFF
CDR3 DNA: TGTGCCAGCAGCCAGGACAGGGCTAACACTGCTGAAGCTTTCTTT

J gene: TRBJ1-6
clone size: .
V gene: TRBV7-2
D gene: TRBD1
CDR3 length: 16
CDR3 protein: CASSLALGTVGSPLHF
CDR3 DNA: TGTGCCAGCAGCTTAGCGTTGGGGACAGTAGGTTCACCCCTCCACTTT

J gene: TRBJ2-7
clone size: .
V gene: TRBV6-5
D gene: TRBD1
CDR3 length: 15
CDR3 protein: CASSHTGDRSYEQYF
CDR3 DNA: TGTGCCAGCAGTCACACCGGGGACAGAAGTTACGAGCAGTACTTC

J gene: TRBJ2-2
clone size: .
V gene: TRBV12-3/TRBV12-4
D gene: .
CDR3 length: 13
CDR3 protein: CATGNTNTGELFF
CDR3 DNA: TGTGCCACCGGGAATACGAACACCGGGGAGCTGTTTTTT

J gene: TRBJ2-1
clone size: .
V gene: TRBV5-1
D gene: TRBD1
CDR3 length: 17
CDR3 protein: CASRSGQGAHNVNEQFF
CDR3 DNA: TGCGCCAGCCGGTCGGGACAGGGGGCGCATAATGTCAATGAGCAGTTCTTC

J gene: TRBJ2-1
clone size: .
V gene: TRBV7-8
D gene: .
CDR3 length: 14
CDR3 protein: CASSLLRTVREQFF
CDR3 DNA: TGTGCCAGCAGCTTACTACGGACAGTCCGTGAGCAGTTCTTC

J gene: TRBJ1-6
clone size: .
V gene: TRBV6-6
D gene: .
CDR3 length: 14
CDR3 protein: CASSYSNFNSPLHF
CDR3 DNA: TGTGCCAGCAGTTACTCGAACTTTAATTCACCCCTCCACTTT

J gene: TRBJ2-5
clone size: .
V gene: TRBV4-2
D gene: .
CDR3 length: 14
CDR3 protein: CASSQQGGLETQYF
CDR3 DNA: TGTGCCAGCAGCCAACAGGGTGGTTTGGAGACCCAGTACTTC

J gene: TRBJ2-3
clone size: .
V gene: TRBV3-1/TRBV3-2
D gene: TRBD2
CDR3 length: 15
CDR3 protein: CASSEPGLLTDTQYF
CDR3 DNA: TGTGCCAGCAGCGAACCGGGACTACTCACAGATACGCAGTATTTT

J gene: TRBJ1-5
clone size: .
V gene: TRBV19
D gene: TRBD1
CDR3 length: 15
CDR3 protein: CASSPGTGGNQPQHF
CDR3 DNA: TGTGCCAGTAGTCCAGGGACAGGGGGCAATCAGCCCCAGCATTTT

J gene: TRBJ1-3
clone size: .
V gene: TRBV5-1
D gene: .
CDR3 length: 16
CDR3 protein: CASSLGGTSSGNTIYF
CDR3 DNA: TGCGCCAGCAGCTTGGGGGGGACTAGCTCTGGAAACACCATATATTTT

J gene: TRBJ2-5
clone size: .
V gene: TRBV6-2/TRBV6-3
D gene: TRBD2
CDR3 length: 14
CDR3 protein: CASSTSLGGWTQYF
CDR3 DNA: TGTGCCAGCAGTACCTCCCTGGGGGGGTGGACCCAGTACTTC

J gene: TRBJ1-2
clone size: .
V gene: TRBV27
D gene: .
CDR3 length: 15
CDR3 protein: CASSLLAAGNYGYTF
CDR3 DNA: TGTGCCAGCAGCCTACTGGCGGCAGGGAACTATGGCTACACCTTC

J gene: TRBJ2-5
clone size: .
V gene: TRBV18
D gene: TRBD1
CDR3 length: 15
CDR3 protein: CASSRNRDRQETQYF
CDR3 DNA: TGTGCCAGCTCACGTAACCGGGACAGACAAGAGACCCAGTACTTC

J gene: TRBJ1-2
clone size: .
V gene: TRBV5-6
D gene: .
CDR3 length: 13
CDR3 protein: CASSLGGEDGYTF
CDR3 DNA: TGTGCCAGCAGCTTGGGCGGGGAGGATGGCTACACCTTC

J gene: TRBJ2-1
clone size: .
V gene: TRBV28
D gene: TRBD2
CDR3 length: 15
CDR3 protein: CASSPRLAGFYEQFF
CDR3 DNA: TGTGCCAGCAGTCCCCGACTAGCAGGTTTTTATGAGCAGTTCTTC

J gene: TRBJ2-5
clone size: .
V gene: TRBV18
D gene: .
CDR3 length: 14
CDR3 protein: CASSASWGRQTQYF
CDR3 DNA: TGTGCCAGCTCGGCCTCCTGGGGGCGACAGACCCAGTACTTC

J gene: TRBJ1-2
clone size: .
V gene: TRBV7-2
D gene: .
CDR3 length: 12
CDR3 protein: CASSSPGYGYTF
CDR3 DNA: TGTGCCAGCAGCTCCCCAGGCTATGGCTACACCTTC

J gene: TRBJ2-1
clone size: .
V gene: TRBV15
D gene: .
CDR3 length: 16
CDR3 protein: CATSRESLPSSNEQFF
CDR3 DNA: TGTGCCACCAGCAGAGAGTCCCTGCCCAGTTCGAATGAGCAGTTCTTC

J gene: TRBJ1-2
clone size: .
V gene: TRBV3-1/TRBV3-2
D gene: .
CDR3 length: 14
CDR3 protein: CASSQGSGAYGYTF
CDR3 DNA: TGTGCCAGCAGCCAAGGATCAGGGGCTTATGGCTACACCTTC

J gene: TRBJ1-2
clone size: .
V gene: TRBV6-5
D gene: .
CDR3 length: 14
CDR3 protein: CASRRSSQDYGYTF
CDR3 DNA: TGTGCCAGCAGGAGATCCTCTCAGGACTATGGCTACACCTTC

J gene: TRBJ2-2
clone size: .
V gene: TRBV24-1
D gene: .
CDR3 length: 15
CDR3 protein: CATSDPGINTGELFF
CDR3 DNA: TGTGCCACCAGTGACCCCGGGATCAACACCGGGGAGCTGTTTTTT

J gene: TRBJ2-3
clone size: .
V gene: TRBV9
D gene: TRBD2
CDR3 length: 14
CDR3 protein: CASSQTSGENTQYF
CDR3 DNA: TGTGCCAGCAGCCAAACTAGCGGGGAAAATACGCAGTATTTT

J gene: TRBJ2-7
clone size: .
V gene: TRBV27
D gene: .
CDR3 length: 14
CDR3 protein: CASSSSGQPYEQYF
CDR3 DNA: TGTGCCAGCAGTTCGTCGGGACAACCATACGAGCAGTACTTC

J gene: TRBJ1-5
clone size: .
V gene: TRBV3-1/TRBV3-2
D gene: .
CDR3 length: 13
CDR3 protein: CASSQGRGQPQHF
CDR3 DNA: TGTGCCAGCAGCCAAGGAAGGGGTCAGCCCCAGCATTTT

J gene: TRBJ1-1
clone size: once
V gene: TRBV12-3/TRBV12-4
D gene: .
CDR3 length: 13
CDR3 protein: CASSSGYPSEAFF
CDR3 DNA: TGTGCCAGCAGTTCCGGGTACCCGAGTGAAGCTTTCTTT

J gene: TRBJ1-2
clone size: .
V gene: TRBV10-1
D gene: TRBD1
CDR3 length: 13
CDR3 protein: CASSRDSNYGYTF
CDR3 DNA: TGCGCCAGCAGCCGGGACAGTAACTATGGCTACACCTTC

J gene: TRBJ1-2
clone size: .
V gene: TRBV3-1/TRBV3-2
D gene: TRBD1
CDR3 length: 12
CDR3 protein: CASSQQGVGYTF
CDR3 DNA: TGTGCCAGCAGCCAACAGGGGGTTGGCTACACCTTC

J gene: TRBJ1-6
clone size: once
V gene: TRBV7-2
D gene: TRBD1
CDR3 length: 15
CDR3 protein: CASSLWDRSGSPLHF
CDR3 DNA: TGTGCCAGCAGCTTATGGGACAGGAGTGGTTCACCCCTCCACTTT

J gene: TRBJ2-1
clone size: once
V gene: TRBV20-1
D gene: .
CDR3 length: 11
CDR3 protein: CSASGYNEQFF
CDR3 DNA: TGCAGTGCGTCAGGGTACAATGAGCAGTTCTTC

J gene: TRBJ2-2
clone size: .
V gene: TRBV7-6
D gene: TRBD2
CDR3 length: 14
CDR3 protein: CASSSSGGAGELFF
CDR3 DNA: TGTGCCAGCAGCTCTAGCGGGGGGGCCGGGGAGCTGTTTTTT

J gene: TRBJ1-1
clone size: .
V gene: TRBV11-2
D gene: .
CDR3 length: 12
CDR3 protein: CASSLDLHRNFF
CDR3 DNA: TGTGCCAGCAGCTTAGATCTCCACAGGAATTTCTTT

J gene: TRBJ1-2
clone size: .
V gene: TRBV18
D gene: TRBD1
CDR3 length: 13
CDR3 protein: CASSDRETLGYTF
CDR3 DNA: TGTGCCAGCTCTGACAGGGAGACCCTCGGCTACACCTTC

J gene: TRBJ1-5
clone size: .
V gene: TRBV30
D gene: .
CDR3 length: 15
CDR3 protein: CAWSRTGTPYQPQHF
CDR3 DNA: TGTGCCTGGTCACGTACCGGGACACCATATCAGCCCCAGCATTTT

J gene: TRBJ2-7
clone size: few
V gene: TRBV7-9
D gene: TRBD1
CDR3 length: 15
CDR3 protein: CASSLGTGEGYEQYF
CDR3 DNA: TGTGCCAGCAGCTTAGGGACAGGGGAAGGCTACGAGCAGTACTTC

J gene: TRBJ1-1
clone size: .
V gene: TRBV18
D gene: .
CDR3 length: 12
CDR3 protein: CASSQKQGEAFF
CDR3 DNA: TGTGCCAGCTCACAAAAACAGGGTGAAGCTTTCTTT

J gene: TRBJ2-1
clone size: once
V gene: TRBV2
D gene: TRBD2
CDR3 length: 15
CDR3 protein: CASSLAGGSYNEQFF
CDR3 DNA: TGTGCCAGCAGTCTCGCGGGGGGTTCCTACAATGAGCAGTTCTTC

J gene: TRBJ2-3
clone size: .
V gene: TRBV6-2/TRBV6-3
D gene: TRBD2
CDR3 length: 17
CDR3 protein: CASSPYPGSGDTDTQYF
CDR3 DNA: TGTGCCAGCAGTCCATACCCAGGTAGCGGGGACACAGATACGCAGTATTTT

J gene: TRBJ2-1
clone size: .
V gene: TRBV9
D gene: .
CDR3 length: 15
CDR3 protein: CASSVGGGPYNEQFF
CDR3 DNA: TGTGCCAGCAGCGTAGGCGGGGGCCCATACAATGAGCAGTTCTTC